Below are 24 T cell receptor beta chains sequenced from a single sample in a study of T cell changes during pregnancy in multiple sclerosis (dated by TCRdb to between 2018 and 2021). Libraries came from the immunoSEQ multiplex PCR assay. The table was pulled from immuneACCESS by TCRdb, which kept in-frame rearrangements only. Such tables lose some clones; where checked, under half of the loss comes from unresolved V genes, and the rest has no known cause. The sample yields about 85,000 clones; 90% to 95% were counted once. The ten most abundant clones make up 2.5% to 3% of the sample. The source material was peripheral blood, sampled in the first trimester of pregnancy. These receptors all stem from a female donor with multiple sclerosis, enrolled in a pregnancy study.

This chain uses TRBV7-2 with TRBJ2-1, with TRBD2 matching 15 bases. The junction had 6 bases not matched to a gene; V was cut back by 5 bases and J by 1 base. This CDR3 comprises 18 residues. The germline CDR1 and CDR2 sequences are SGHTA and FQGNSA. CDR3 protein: CASSRNGLAGGSYNEQFF. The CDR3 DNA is TGTGCCAGCAGCCGGAATGGACTAGCGGGGGGGTCCTACAATGAGCAGTTCTTC.

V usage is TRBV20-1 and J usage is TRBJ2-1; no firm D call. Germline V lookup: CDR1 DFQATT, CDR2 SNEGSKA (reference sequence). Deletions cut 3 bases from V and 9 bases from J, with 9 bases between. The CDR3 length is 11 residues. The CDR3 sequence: CSARGSIEQFF. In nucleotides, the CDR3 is TGCAGTGCTAGGGGTAGCATTGAGCAGTTCTTC.

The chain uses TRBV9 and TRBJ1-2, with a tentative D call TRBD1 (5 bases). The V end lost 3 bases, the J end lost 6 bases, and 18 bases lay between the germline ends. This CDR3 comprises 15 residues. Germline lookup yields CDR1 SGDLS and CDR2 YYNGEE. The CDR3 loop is CASSAAAGGRDGYTF. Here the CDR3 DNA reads TGTGCCAGCAGCGCAGCCGCTGGGGGGAGGGATGGCTACACCTTC.

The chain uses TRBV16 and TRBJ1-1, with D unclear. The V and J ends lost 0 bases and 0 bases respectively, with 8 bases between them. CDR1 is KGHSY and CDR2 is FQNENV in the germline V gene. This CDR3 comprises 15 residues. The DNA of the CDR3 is TGTGCCAGCAGCCAATCGGCCAGGATGAACACTGAAGCTTTCTTT. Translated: CASSQSARMNTEAFF. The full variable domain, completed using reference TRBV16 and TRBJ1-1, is GEEVAQTPKHLVRGEGQKAKLYCAPIKGHSYVFWYQQVLKNEFKFLISFQNENVFDETGMPKERFSAKCLPNSPCSLEIQATKLEDSAVYFCASSQSARMNTEAFFGQGTRLTVV.

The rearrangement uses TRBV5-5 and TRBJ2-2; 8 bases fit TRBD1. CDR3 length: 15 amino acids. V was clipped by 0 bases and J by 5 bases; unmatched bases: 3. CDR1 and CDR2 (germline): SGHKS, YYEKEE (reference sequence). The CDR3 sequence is CASSLGTGFTGELFF. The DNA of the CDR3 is TGTGCCAGCAGCTTGGGGACAGGGTTTACCGGGGAGCTGTTTTTT.

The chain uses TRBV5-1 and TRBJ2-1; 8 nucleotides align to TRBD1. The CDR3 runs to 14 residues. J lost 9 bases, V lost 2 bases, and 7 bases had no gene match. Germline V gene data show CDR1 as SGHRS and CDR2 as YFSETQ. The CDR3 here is CASSFGQGASEQFF. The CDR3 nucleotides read TGCGCCAGCAGCTTCGGGCAGGGGGCTAGTGAGCAGTTCTTC.

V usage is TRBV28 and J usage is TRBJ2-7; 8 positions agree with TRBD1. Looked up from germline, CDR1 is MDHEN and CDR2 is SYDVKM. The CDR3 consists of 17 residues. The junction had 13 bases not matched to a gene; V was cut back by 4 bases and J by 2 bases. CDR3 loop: CASSYPLTGVVTYEQYF. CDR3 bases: TGTGCCAGCAGTTACCCCCTGACAGGGGTTGTAACCTACGAGCAGTACTTC. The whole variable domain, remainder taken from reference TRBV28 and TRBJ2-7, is DVKVTQSSRYLVKRTGEKVFLECVQDMDHENMFWYRQDPGLGLRLIYFSYDVKMKEKGDIPEGYSVSREKKERFSLILESASTNQTSMYLCASSYPLTGVVTYEQYFGPGTRLTVT.

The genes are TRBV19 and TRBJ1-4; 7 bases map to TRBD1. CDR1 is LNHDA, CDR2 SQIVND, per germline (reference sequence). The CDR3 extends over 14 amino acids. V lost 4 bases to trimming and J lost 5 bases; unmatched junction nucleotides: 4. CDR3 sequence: CASSRRGRNEKLFF. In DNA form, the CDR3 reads TGTGCCAGTAGTAGAAGGGGGCGCAATGAAAAACTGTTTTTT.

The CDR3 here is CASSAPGQPNTEAFF. The CDR3 bases are TGTGCCAGCAGTGCCCCGGGACAGCCGAACACTGAAGCTTTCTTT. The chain is built from TRBV28 and TRBJ1-1; TRBD1 agrees at 7 bases. Germline CDR1 is MDHEN and CDR2 is SYDVKM. This CDR3 has 15 residues. Losses at the gene ends were 5 bases for V and 1 base for J; bases not matched to a gene: 7.

The CDR3 spells CSAVAGVTYEQYF. Here the CDR3 DNA reads TGCAGCGCGGTAGCGGGAGTTACCTACGAGCAGTACTTC. This chain links TRBV29-1 with TRBJ2-7; 9 nucleotides align to TRBD2. In germline, CDR1 is SQVTM, CDR2 ANQGSEA. This CDR3 spans 13 amino acids. With V trimmed by 7 bases and J by 2 bases, 6 bases remained unmatched.

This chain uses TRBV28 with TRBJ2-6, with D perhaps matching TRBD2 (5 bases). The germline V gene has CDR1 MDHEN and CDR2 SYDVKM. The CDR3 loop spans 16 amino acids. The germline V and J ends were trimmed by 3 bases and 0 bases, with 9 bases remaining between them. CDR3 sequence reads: CASSFRGGSGANVLTF. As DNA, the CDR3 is TGTGCCAGCAGTTTCCGAGGAGGCTCTGGGGCCAACGTCCTGACTTTC.

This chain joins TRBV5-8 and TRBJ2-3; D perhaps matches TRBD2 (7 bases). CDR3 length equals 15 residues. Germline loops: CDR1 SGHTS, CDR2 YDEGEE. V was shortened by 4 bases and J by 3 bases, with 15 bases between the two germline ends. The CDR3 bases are TGTGCCAGCAGCCATGGACTAGGGGGGACAGATACGCAGTATTTT. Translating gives CASSHGLGGTDTQYF.

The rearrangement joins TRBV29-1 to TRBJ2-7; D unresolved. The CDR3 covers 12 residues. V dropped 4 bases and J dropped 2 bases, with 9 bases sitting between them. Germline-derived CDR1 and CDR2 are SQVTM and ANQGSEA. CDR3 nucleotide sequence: TGCAGCGTTGGGGCTACTCCCTACGAGCAGTACTTC. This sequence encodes CSVGATPYEQYF.

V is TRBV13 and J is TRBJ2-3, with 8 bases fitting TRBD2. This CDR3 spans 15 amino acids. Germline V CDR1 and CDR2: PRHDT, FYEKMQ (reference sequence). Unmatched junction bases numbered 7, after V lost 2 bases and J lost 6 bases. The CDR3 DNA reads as TGTGCCAGCAGCTTATTAGCGGGGATATCGGATACGCAGTATTTT. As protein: CASSLLAGISDTQYF. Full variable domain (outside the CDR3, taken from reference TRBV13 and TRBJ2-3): AAGVIQSPRHLIKEKRETATLKCYPIPRHDTVYWYQQGPGQDPQFLISFYEKMQSDKGSIPDRFSAQQFSDYHSELNMSSLELGDSALYFCASSLLAGISDTQYFGPGTRLTVL.

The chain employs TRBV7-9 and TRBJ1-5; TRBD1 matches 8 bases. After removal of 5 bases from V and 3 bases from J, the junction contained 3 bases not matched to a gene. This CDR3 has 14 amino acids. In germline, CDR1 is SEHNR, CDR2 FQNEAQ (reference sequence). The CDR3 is CASSDRGPNQPQHF. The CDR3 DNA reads TGTGCCAGCAGCGACAGGGGCCCCAATCAGCCCCAGCATTTT.

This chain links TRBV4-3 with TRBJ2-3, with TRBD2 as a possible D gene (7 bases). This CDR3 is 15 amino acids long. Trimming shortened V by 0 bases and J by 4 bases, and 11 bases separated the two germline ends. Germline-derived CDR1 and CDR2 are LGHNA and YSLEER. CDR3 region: CASSQEGGGADTQYF. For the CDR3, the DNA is TGCGCCAGCAGCCAAGAAGGAGGGGGGGCAGATACGCAGTATTTT.

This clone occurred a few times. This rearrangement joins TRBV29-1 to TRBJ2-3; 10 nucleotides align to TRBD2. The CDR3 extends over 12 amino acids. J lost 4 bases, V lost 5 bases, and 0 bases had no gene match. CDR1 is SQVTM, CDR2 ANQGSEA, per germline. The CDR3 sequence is CSVSGGADTQYF. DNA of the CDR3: TGCAGCGTTAGCGGGGGGGCAGATACGCAGTATTTT.

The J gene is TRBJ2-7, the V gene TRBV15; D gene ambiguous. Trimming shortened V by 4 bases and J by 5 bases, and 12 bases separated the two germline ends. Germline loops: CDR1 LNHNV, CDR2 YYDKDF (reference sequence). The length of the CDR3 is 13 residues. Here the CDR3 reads CATSTVAVDEQYF. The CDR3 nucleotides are TGTGCCACCAGCACAGTTGCCGTCGACGAGCAGTACTTC.

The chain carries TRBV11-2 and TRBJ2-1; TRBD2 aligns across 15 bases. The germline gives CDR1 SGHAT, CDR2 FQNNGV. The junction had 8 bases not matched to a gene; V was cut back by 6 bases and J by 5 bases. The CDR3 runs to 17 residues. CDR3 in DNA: TGTGCCAGCAGAACCGGACTAGCGGGAGGGATCGACAATGAGCAGTTCTTC. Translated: CASRTGLAGGIDNEQFF.

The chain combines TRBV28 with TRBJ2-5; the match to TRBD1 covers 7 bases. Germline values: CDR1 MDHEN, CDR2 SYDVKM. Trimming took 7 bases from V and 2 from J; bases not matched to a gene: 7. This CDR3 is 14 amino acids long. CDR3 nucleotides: TGTGCCAGCACCAGGACAGGTGGGCAAGAGACCCAGTACTTC. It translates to CASTRTGGQETQYF.

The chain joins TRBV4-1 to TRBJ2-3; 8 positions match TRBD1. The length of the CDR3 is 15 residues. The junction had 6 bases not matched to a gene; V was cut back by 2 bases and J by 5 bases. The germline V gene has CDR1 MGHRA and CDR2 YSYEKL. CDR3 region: CASSQYQGAVDTQYF. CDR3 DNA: TGCGCCAGCAGCCAATACCAGGGGGCGGTAGATACGCAGTATTTT.

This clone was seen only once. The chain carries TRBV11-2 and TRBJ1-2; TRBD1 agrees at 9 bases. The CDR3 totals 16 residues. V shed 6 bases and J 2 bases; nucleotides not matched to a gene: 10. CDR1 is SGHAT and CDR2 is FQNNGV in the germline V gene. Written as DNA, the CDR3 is TGTGCCAGCAGTCCGGGACAGGGCATCTTAAACTATGGCTACACCTTC. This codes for CASSPGQGILNYGYTF.

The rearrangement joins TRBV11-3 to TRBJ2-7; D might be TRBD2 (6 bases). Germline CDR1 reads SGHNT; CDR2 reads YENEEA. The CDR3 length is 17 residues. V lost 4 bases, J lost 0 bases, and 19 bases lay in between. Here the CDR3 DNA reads TGTGCCAGCAGCTCCCCCGGACGAATGGAGGGCTCCTACGAGCAGTACTTC. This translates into CASSSPGRMEGSYEQYF. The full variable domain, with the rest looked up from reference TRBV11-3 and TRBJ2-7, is EAGVVQSPRYKIIEKKQPVAFWCNPISGHNTLYWYLQNLGQGPELLIRYENEEAVDDSQLPKDRFSAERLKGVDSTLKIQPAELGDSAVYLCASSSPGRMEGSYEQYFGPGTRLTVT.

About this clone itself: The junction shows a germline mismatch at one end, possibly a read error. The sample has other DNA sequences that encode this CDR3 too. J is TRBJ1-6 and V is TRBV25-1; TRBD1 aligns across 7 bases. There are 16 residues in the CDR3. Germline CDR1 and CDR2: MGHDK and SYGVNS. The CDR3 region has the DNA TGTGCCAGCAGTGCATCAGGGGGATCCTATAATTCGCCCCTCCACTTT. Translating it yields CASSASGGSYNSPLHF. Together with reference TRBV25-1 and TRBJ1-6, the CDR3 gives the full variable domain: EADIYQTPRYLVIGTGKKITLECSQTMGHDKMYWYQQDPGMELHLIHYSYGVNSTEKGDLSSESTVSRIRTEHFPLTLESARPSHTSQYLCASSASGGSYNSPLHFGNGTRLTVT.